This paragraph covers one T cell receptor (beta chain) sequence. The antigen remains unidentified. This record belongs to a study of T-cell reconstitution after alpha-beta-depleted transplantation in children. The study, taken as a whole, reports: Surviving thymic progenitors and recipient T cells were the source of high TCRbeta diversity at day 60 in some patients. Reportedly, alpha-beta T cells present about two months post-transplant originated from several hundred expanded clones of graft origin. Newly produced T cells mostly provided counts and TCRbeta diversity after one year, as hyperexpanded clones declined.

This sample's TCRbeta library carried unique molecular identifier barcodes. One entry per CDR3 protein results from TCRdb running MiXCR on the PCR reads. This table holds about a million distinct CDR3 sequences, roughly 31% found once. The clonotype originates from a boy less than two years old who had a stem cell transplant for SCID, so the T cells may come from the graft donor. Sequenced here: PBMCs, mostly from graft donor cells, sampled 360 days after TCRalphabeta/CD19-depleted stem cell transplant.

This CDR3 is CASSPRGGGSNEQFF. In DNA, the CDR3 is TGTGCCAGCAGCCCCCGCGGCGGGGGAAGCAATGAGCAGTTCTTC. V is TRBV7-6 and J is TRBJ2-1, with 7 bases lining up with TRBD2. V dropped 5 bases and J dropped 6; count of bases not matched to a gene: 10. There are 15 residues in the CDR3. Germline V gene data show CDR1 as SGHVS and CDR2 as FNYEAQ.